These T cell receptor beta chains were read from a single sample in a study of CD8+CD57+ T cells in acquired aplastic anemia. TCRdb reanalysed the reads using MiXCR and keeps one entry per CDR3 protein. The data show 120,000 or so distinct CDR3 sequences, with about 40% seen just once and about 3% held by the top ten. Sequenced: sorted CD4+, CD8+, or CD8+CD57+ T cells (not recorded which) from PBMCs. Receptors were obtained from a human donor with aplastic anemia. CDR3s include the opening cysteine and the closing phenylalanine or tryptophan. A D gene is named only where the DNA matches it firmly. Not all rows give a size; the values are once, few, many and, for expanded clones, a class.

v_call: TRBV7-2; j_call: TRBJ2-7; d_call: TRBD2; clone_size: once; cdr3_nt: TGTGCCAGCAGCAAACTAGCGGGGGCCTACGAGCAGTACTTC; cdr3_aa: CASSKLAGAYEQYF
v_call: TRBV20-1; j_call: TRBJ2-5; d_call: TRBD2; clone_size: NA; cdr3_nt: TGCAGTGCCAGCAACGTCGGTAGCGGGCACCAAGAGACCCAGTACTTC; cdr3_aa: CSASNVGSGHQETQYF
v_call: TRBV5-6; j_call: TRBJ2-1; d_call: TRBD1; clone_size: many; cdr3_nt: TGTGCCAGCAGCCCCGGGACAGGGGGGTTCCATGAGCAGTTCTTC; cdr3_aa: CASSPGTGGFHEQFF
v_call: TRBV10-3; j_call: TRBJ2-5; d_call: NA; clone_size: NA; cdr3_nt: TGTGCCATCAGTAGGAGTCTAGGAGAAGAGACCCAGTACTTC; cdr3_aa: CAISRSLGEETQYF
v_call: TRBV10-3; j_call: TRBJ1-1; d_call: NA; clone_size: NA; cdr3_nt: TGTGCCACCAGCATAATGGGGGATTCAAACACTGAAGCTTTCTTT; cdr3_aa: CATSIMGDSNTEAFF
v_call: TRBV7-6; j_call: TRBJ1-1; d_call: TRBD1; clone_size: few; cdr3_nt: TGTGCCAGCAGCTCTCGGCGACCGGGACAGGACTTTTCAGGCACTGAAGCTTTCTTT; cdr3_aa: CASSSRRPGQDFSGTEAFF
v_call: TRBV19; j_call: TRBJ2-7; d_call: TRBD1; clone_size: many; cdr3_nt: TGTGCCAGTAGTGGTCGGGGACAGGGAGCCTACGAGCAGTACTTC; cdr3_aa: CASSGRGQGAYEQYF
v_call: TRBV29-1; j_call: TRBJ2-1; d_call: NA; clone_size: NA; cdr3_nt: TGCAGCGTTGAAGAACAACGAGAGCAGTTCTTC; cdr3_aa: CSVEEQREQFF
v_call: TRBV4-1; j_call: TRBJ1-5; d_call: NA; clone_size: many; cdr3_nt: TGCGCCAGCAGCCAAGGAGGGGGGCCAAGCAATCAGCCCCAGCATTTT; cdr3_aa: CASSQGGGPSNQPQHF
v_call: TRBV28; j_call: TRBJ2-1; d_call: TRBD1; clone_size: few; cdr3_nt: TGTGCCAGCAGTTTCAGACAGGGGGATGAGCAGTTCTTC; cdr3_aa: CASSFRQGDEQFF
v_call: TRBV25-1; j_call: TRBJ1-6; d_call: NA; clone_size: NA; cdr3_nt: TGTGCCAGCAGTGAAGCGGCGGGCGCCTATAATTCACCCCTCCACTTT; cdr3_aa: CASSEAAGAYNSPLHF
v_call: TRBV19; j_call: TRBJ2-1; d_call: NA; clone_size: many; cdr3_nt: TGTGCCAGTAGTCTCCAAATTGCAGGGGACCCGCAGTTCTTC; cdr3_aa: CASSLQIAGDPQFF
v_call: TRBV3-1; j_call: TRBJ2-5; d_call: NA; clone_size: many; cdr3_nt: TGTGCCAGCAGCCTCTCCCCCGGGGGCCCAGAGACCCAGTACTTC; cdr3_aa: CASSLSPGGPETQYF
v_call: TRBV5-1; j_call: TRBJ1-1; d_call: NA; clone_size: many; cdr3_nt: TGCGCCAGCAGCTTGCAAAGGCAGAACACTGAAGCTTTCTTT; cdr3_aa: CASSLQRQNTEAFF
v_call: TRBV24-1; j_call: TRBJ1-5; d_call: NA; clone_size: NA; cdr3_nt: TGTGCCACCAGTGAGGGGGCCCCTCAGCCCCAGCATTTT; cdr3_aa: CATSEGAPQPQHF
v_call: TRBV20-1; j_call: TRBJ1-2; d_call: NA; clone_size: NA; cdr3_nt: TGCAGTGCTAATACCGGACGTTCAGCTAACTATGGCTACACCTTC; cdr3_aa: CSANTGRSANYGYTF
v_call: TRBV2; j_call: TRBJ2-5; d_call: TRBD1; clone_size: many; cdr3_nt: TGTGCCAGCAGTGACCAGACAGGGAGAGGAGAGACCCAGTACTTC; cdr3_aa: CASSDQTGRGETQYF
v_call: TRBV10-3; j_call: TRBJ1-1; d_call: TRBD1; clone_size: NA; cdr3_nt: TGTGCCATCAGTGAGCACCAGGGCTGGGACAGGAACACTGAAGCTTTCTTT; cdr3_aa: CAISEHQGWDRNTEAFF
v_call: TRBV13; j_call: TRBJ1-1; d_call: NA; clone_size: NA; cdr3_nt: TGTGCCAGCAGCCCGAGGGAGGCCCAAGGGACTGAAGCTTTCTTT; cdr3_aa: CASSPREAQGTEAFF
v_call: TRBV6-1; j_call: TRBJ2-7; d_call: NA; clone_size: few; cdr3_nt: TGTGCCAGCAGCCAATTCCTCGACCGGCAGGGGAGCGGCTACGAGCAGTACTTC; cdr3_aa: CASSQFLDRQGSGYEQYF
v_call: TRBV19; j_call: TRBJ1-6; d_call: TRBD1; clone_size: few; cdr3_nt: TGTGCCAGTAGCTTTGGGACAGGGGATAATTCACCCCTCCACTTT; cdr3_aa: CASSFGTGDNSPLHF
v_call: TRBV2; j_call: TRBJ2-2; d_call: NA; clone_size: NA; cdr3_nt: TGTGCCAGCAGCGTAGAGATAACCGGGGAGCTGTTTTTT; cdr3_aa: CASSVEITGELFF
v_call: TRBV7-2; j_call: TRBJ2-7; d_call: NA; clone_size: many; cdr3_nt: TGTGCCAGCAGCTTAGAGTTTGGGCAGACCTACGAGCAGTACTTC; cdr3_aa: CASSLEFGQTYEQYF
v_call: TRBV6-1; j_call: TRBJ1-1; d_call: NA; clone_size: many; cdr3_nt: TGTGCCAGCAGTGTCGACAGCATGAACACTGAAGCTTTCTTT; cdr3_aa: CASSVDSMNTEAFF
v_call: TRBV2; j_call: TRBJ2-5; d_call: NA; clone_size: many; cdr3_nt: TGTGCCAGCAGTGAAAAAGGACCGGCTCAAGGGACCCAGTACTTC; cdr3_aa: CASSEKGPAQGTQYF
v_call: TRBV14; j_call: TRBJ2-1; d_call: NA; clone_size: many; cdr3_nt: TGTGCCAGCAGCGCTAGCTATGAGCAGTTCTTC; cdr3_aa: CASSASYEQFF
v_call: TRBV18; j_call: TRBJ2-1; d_call: NA; clone_size: NA; cdr3_nt: TGTGCCAGCTCACCCAACGGTTCCGGTGAGCAGTTCTTC; cdr3_aa: CASSPNGSGEQFF
v_call: TRBV19; j_call: TRBJ2-4; d_call: NA; clone_size: many; cdr3_nt: TGTGCCAGTAGTACGGGGGACTGGGCCAAAAACATTCAGTACTTC; cdr3_aa: CASSTGDWAKNIQYF
v_call: TRBV2; j_call: TRBJ2-5; d_call: NA; clone_size: many; cdr3_nt: TGTGCCAGCGCCCCGGAGGGGGAGACCCAGTACTTC; cdr3_aa: CASAPEGETQYF
v_call: TRBV20-1; j_call: TRBJ1-1; d_call: NA; clone_size: many; cdr3_nt: TGCAGTGTTGCAGGGACCATGAACACTGAAGCTTTCTTT; cdr3_aa: CSVAGTMNTEAFF
v_call: TRBV2; j_call: TRBJ2-5; d_call: NA; clone_size: many; cdr3_nt: TGTGCCAGCAGTGTCTCAAGGGGGGGGGCGGAGACCCAGTACTTC; cdr3_aa: CASSVSRGGAETQYF
v_call: TRBV10-3; j_call: TRBJ1-1; d_call: TRBD1; clone_size: NA; cdr3_nt: TGTGCCATCAGTGAGATCGGGACAGGGCCGACTGAAGCTTTCTTT; cdr3_aa: CAISEIGTGPTEAFF
v_call: TRBV20-1; j_call: TRBJ2-6; d_call: NA; clone_size: many; cdr3_nt: TGCAGTGCCCCGGACGGATTCTCTGGGGCCAACGTCCTGACTTTC; cdr3_aa: CSAPDGFSGANVLTF
v_call: TRBV4-3; j_call: TRBJ1-2; d_call: TRBD1; clone_size: NA; cdr3_nt: TGCGCCAGGCGGGGACAGGGGGACTATGGCTACACCTTC; cdr3_aa: CARRGQGDYGYTF
v_call: TRBV4-1; j_call: TRBJ1-2; d_call: NA; clone_size: many; cdr3_nt: TGCGCCAGCAGCCAAGTGAGGACAGTTCATGGCTACACCTTC; cdr3_aa: CASSQVRTVHGYTF
v_call: TRBV24-1; j_call: TRBJ2-3; d_call: NA; clone_size: many; cdr3_nt: TGTGCCACCAGTGACAAGCGTCGTGGGGGCACAGATACGCAGTATTTT; cdr3_aa: CATSDKRRGGTDTQYF
v_call: TRBV24-1; j_call: TRBJ2-5; d_call: TRBD1; clone_size: NA; cdr3_nt: TGTGCCACCAGTGATTTCTGGGGGACAGGGGGCCAAGAGACCCAGTACTTC; cdr3_aa: CATSDFWGTGGQETQYF
v_call: TRBV2; j_call: TRBJ2-1; d_call: NA; clone_size: NA; cdr3_nt: TGTGCCAGCAGTGAATTCCAACCGAGTCCGTTCTTC; cdr3_aa: CASSEFQPSPFF
v_call: TRBV29-1; j_call: TRBJ2-3; d_call: TRBD1; clone_size: NA; cdr3_nt: TGCAGCGTTGAGGGGGACAGGCGCACAGATACGCAGTATTTT; cdr3_aa: CSVEGDRRTDTQYF
v_call: TRBV29-1; j_call: TRBJ1-2; d_call: TRBD1; clone_size: NA; cdr3_nt: TGCAGCGTTGTAAGGACAGGTGTCTACACCTTC; cdr3_aa: CSVVRTGVYTF
v_call: TRBV6-5; j_call: TRBJ1-4; d_call: NA; clone_size: many; cdr3_nt: TGTGCCAGCAGTTACCCTCAGGGAAAACTGTTTTTT; cdr3_aa: CASSYPQGKLFF